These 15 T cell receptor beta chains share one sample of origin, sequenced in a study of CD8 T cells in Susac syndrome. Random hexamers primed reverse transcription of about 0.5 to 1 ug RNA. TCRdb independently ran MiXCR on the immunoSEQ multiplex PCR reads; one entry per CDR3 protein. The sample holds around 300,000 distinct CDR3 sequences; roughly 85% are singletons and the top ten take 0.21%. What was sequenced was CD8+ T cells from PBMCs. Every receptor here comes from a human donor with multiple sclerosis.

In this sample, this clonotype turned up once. CDR3 sequence (DNA): TGTGCCAGCAGCCCAGAGGACAGCCTTAACTATGGCTACACCTTC. It specifies CASSPEDSLNYGYTF. The chain uses TRBV9 and TRBJ1-2; tentatively, D is TRBD1 (6 bases). The CDR3 is 15 residues long. Germline V CDR1 and CDR2: SGDLS, YYNGEE. The germline V and J ends were trimmed by 4 bases and 1 base, with 14 bases remaining between them.

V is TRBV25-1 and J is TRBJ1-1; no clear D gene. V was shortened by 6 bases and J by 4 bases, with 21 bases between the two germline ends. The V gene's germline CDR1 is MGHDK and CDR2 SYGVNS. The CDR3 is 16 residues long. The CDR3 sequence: CASSSPPTGAGTEAFF. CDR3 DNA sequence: TGTGCCAGCAGCTCCCCCCCGACGGGTGCGGGCACTGAAGCTTTCTTT.

As DNA, the CDR3 is TGCGCCAGCAGCCGGCCCAAAGGGGGGGGCCGGGACACTGAAGCTTTCTTT. It yields the protein CASSRPKGGGRDTEAFF. The chain has TRBV4-3 and TRBJ1-1, with D possibly matching TRBD1 (6 bases). The CDR3 has 17 residues. V dropped 4 bases and J dropped 3 bases, with 21 bases sitting between them. Per germline, CDR1 LGHNA and CDR2 YSLEER.

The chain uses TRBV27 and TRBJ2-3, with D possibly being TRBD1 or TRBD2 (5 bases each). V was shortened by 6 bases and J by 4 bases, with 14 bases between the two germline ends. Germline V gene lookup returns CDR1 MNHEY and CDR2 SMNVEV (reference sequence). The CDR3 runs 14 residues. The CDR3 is CASRWGLGADTQYF. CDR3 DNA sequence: TGTGCCAGCAGGTGGGGGTTAGGAGCAGATACGCAGTATTTT.

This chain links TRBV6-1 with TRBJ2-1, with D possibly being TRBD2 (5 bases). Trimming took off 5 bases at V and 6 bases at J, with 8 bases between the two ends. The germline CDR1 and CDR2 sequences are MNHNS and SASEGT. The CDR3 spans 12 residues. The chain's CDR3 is CASSRTVNEQFF. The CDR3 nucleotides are TGTGCCAGCAGTAGGACTGTCAATGAGCAGTTCTTC.

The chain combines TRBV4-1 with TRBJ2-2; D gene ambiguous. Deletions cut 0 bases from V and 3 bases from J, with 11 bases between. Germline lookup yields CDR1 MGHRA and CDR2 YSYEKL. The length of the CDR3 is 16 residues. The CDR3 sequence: CASSQDPGRDTGELFF. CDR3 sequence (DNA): TGCGCCAGCAGCCAAGATCCGGGCCGAGACACCGGGGAGCTGTTTTTT.

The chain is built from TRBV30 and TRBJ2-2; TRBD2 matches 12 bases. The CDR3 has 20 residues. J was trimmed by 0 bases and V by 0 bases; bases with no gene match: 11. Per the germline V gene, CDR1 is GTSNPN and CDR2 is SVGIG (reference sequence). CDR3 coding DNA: TGTGCCTGGAGTGTATCACTAGCGGGAGGCCCTGCTACGAACACCGGGGAGCTGTTTTTT. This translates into CAWSVSLAGGPATNTGELFF.

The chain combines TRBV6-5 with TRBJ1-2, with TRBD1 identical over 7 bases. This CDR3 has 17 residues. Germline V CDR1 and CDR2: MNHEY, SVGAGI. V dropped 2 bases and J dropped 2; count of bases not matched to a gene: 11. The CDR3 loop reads CASSYLIPGQKNYGYTF. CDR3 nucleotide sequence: TGTGCCAGCAGTTACCTAATACCGGGACAGAAAAACTATGGCTACACCTTC.

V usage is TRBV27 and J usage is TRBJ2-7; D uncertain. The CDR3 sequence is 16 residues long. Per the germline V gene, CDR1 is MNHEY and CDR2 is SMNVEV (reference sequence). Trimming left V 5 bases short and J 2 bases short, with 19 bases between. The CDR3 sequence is CASSLGVTSLPYEQYF. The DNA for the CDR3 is TGTGCCAGCAGTCTCGGCGTAACCAGCCTACCCTACGAGCAGTACTTC.

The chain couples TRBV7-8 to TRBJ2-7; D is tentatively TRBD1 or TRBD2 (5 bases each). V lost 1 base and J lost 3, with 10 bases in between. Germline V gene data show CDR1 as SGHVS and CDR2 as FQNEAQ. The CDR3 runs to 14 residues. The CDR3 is CASSLGVRGYEQYF. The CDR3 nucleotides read TGTGCCAGCAGCTTAGGGGTGAGGGGCTACGAGCAGTACTTC.

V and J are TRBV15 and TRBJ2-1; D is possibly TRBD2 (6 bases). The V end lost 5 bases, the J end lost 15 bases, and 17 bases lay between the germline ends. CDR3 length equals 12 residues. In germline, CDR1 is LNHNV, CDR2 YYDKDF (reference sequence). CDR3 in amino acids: CATSFSGDRPFF. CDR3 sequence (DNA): TGTGCCACCAGCTTTTCGGGGGATCGACCGTTCTTC.

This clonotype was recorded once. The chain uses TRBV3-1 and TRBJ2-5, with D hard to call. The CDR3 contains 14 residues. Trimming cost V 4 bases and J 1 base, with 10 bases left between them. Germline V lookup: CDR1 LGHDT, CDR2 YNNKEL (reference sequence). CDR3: CASSPLEIQETQYF. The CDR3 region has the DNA TGTGCCAGCAGCCCCTTAGAGATCCAAGAGACCCAGTACTTC.

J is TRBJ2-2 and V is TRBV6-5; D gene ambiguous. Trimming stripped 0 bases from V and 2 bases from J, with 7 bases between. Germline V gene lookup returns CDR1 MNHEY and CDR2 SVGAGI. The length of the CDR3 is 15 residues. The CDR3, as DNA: TGTGCCAGCAGTTACTCGATGGATAACACCGGGGAGCTGTTTTTT. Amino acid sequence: CASSYSMDNTGELFF.

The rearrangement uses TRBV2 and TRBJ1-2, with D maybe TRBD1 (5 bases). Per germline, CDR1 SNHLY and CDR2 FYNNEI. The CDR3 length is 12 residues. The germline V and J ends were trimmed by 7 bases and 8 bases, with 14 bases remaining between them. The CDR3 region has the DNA TGTGCCAGCATTTTGAGGACACAAGGCTACACCTTC. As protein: CASILRTQGYTF. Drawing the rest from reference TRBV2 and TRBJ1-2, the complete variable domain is EPEVTQTPSHQVTQMGQEVILRCVPISNHLYFYWYRQILGQKVEFLVSFYNNEISEKSEIFDDQFSVERPDGSNFTLKIRSTKLEDSAMYFCASILRTQGYTFGSGTRLTVV.

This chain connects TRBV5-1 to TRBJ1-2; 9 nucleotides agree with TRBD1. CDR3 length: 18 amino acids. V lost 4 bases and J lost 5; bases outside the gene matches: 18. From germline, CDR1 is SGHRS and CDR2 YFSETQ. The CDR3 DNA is TGCGCCAGCAGCCCGCGAAGGACAGGGGAGGTAACCTTTTATGGCTACACCTTC. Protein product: CASSPRRTGEVTFYGYTF.